This record looks at one T cell receptor beta chain sequence and its context. Antigen specificity is unknown. Genes and germline are mouse. The read ends 4 residues early relative to the CDR3; the germline J gene fills the gap. This CDR3 region has 15 residues. Germline V lookup: CDR1 LGHNA, CDR2 YNLKQL (reference sequence). V was cut by 4 bases and J by 0 bases, with 10 bases left in between. Cells that came from pooled cutaneous lymph nodes were sorted using CD4, CD8alpha, NKG2D, NKG2ACE and other markers. Extraction of RNA preceded its reverse transcription into cDNA, which served as the sequencing template. TCRdb keeps only in-frame clones here, not all; method: immunoSEQ multiplex PCR. Sampling found around 300,000 clones, none seen once. The data stem from a study of CD8+ T cells in alopecia areata. Study overall: Skin-grafted roughly 7-11-week-old female C3H/HeJ mice received tissue from roughly 6-13-month-old C3H/HeJ donors with spontaneous alopecia. Notes on the study in general: Sequencing of scalp samples also includes resident alphabeta T cells from normal skin. Lesional scalp displayed greater clonality than normal scalp, most notably in alopecia totalis/universalis. The study found TCR sharing across patients less clear than in mice, possibly for HLA reasons.

This TCR came from a C3H/HeJ mouse with alopecia areata. MHC haplotype of the mouse line: H2-k. Sequenced material: CD4+ T cells sorted from a lymph node. The chain joins TRBV5 to TRBJ2-1; D is uncertain. CDR3 region: CASSPREGNYAEQFF. Incomplete CDR3 DNA: TGTGCCAGCAGCCCCCGAGAGGGTAACTATGCT.